This T cell receptor (beta chain) was sequenced during a study of cytomegalovirus exposure and HLA in healthy donors. Worth noting for this clone: What it binds is unknown.

The PCR ran on 60 Vbeta and 13 Jbeta primers. Assay: immunoSEQ multiplex PCR; the TCRdb copy retains only in-frame clones and omits some. Recorded for this sample: about 170,000 clones. The CDR3 is made up of 18 amino acids. Germline lookup yields CDR1 SGHDT and CDR2 YYEEEE. Losses at the gene ends were 2 bases for V and 5 bases for J; bases not matched to a gene: 18. Study-level points and caveats: Excluded: some indistinguishable V segments such as TRBV6-2 and TRBV6-3.

This clonotype was obtained from a woman aged 60-75 years in good health and CMV-seronegative. Sequences were obtained from PBMCs. This sequence joins TRBV5-6 and TRBJ1-1; TRBD1 matches at 7 bases. For the CDR3, the DNA is TGTGCCAGCAGCTTAACAGGGGCGAGGACTGGTCCGAGGACTGAAGCTTTCTTT. Its protein is CASSLTGARTGPRTEAFF. Using reference TRBV5-6 and TRBJ1-1 for the parts outside the CDR3, the full variable domain is DAGVTQSPTHLIKTRGQQVTLRCSPKSGHDTVSWYQQALGQGPQFIFQYYEEEERQRGNFPDRFSGHQFPNYSSELNVNALLLGDSALYLCASSLTGARTGPRTEAFFGQGTRLTVV.